Below are 14 T cell receptor beta chains sequenced from a single sample in a study of regulatory T cells in long-lasting Graves disease. For TCR beta, libraries came from iRepertoire HTBI primers and Arm-PCR of CDR3 regions. TCRdb fed the multiplex PCR reads into MiXCR, producing one record per CDR3 protein. The table includes over 650,000 distinct CDR3 sequences, 30% detected once. Stated time point: persistent/refractory GD, antithyroid drugs over 5 years with positive TRAb. The TCR library was made from RNA that had been extracted from PBMCs in TRIzol. The source material was peripheral blood mononuclear cells (PBMCs), sampled when the disease was refractory, from a patient treated with antithyroid drugs. The receptors shown here come from a female donor with Graves disease.

This clonotype was recorded once. The J gene is TRBJ2-5, the V gene TRBV20-1, with 9 bases aligning to TRBD2. The J call is uncertain, as TRBJ2-1 better fits the DNA end. The CDR3 covers 15 residues. Germline CDR1 reads DFQATT; CDR2 reads SNEGSKA (reference sequence). The CDR3 loop is CSARLSGRPNNEQFF. CDR3 bases: TGCAGTGCTAGACTAAGCGGGAGGCCTAACAATGAGCAGTTCTTC.

V usage is TRBV9 and J usage is TRBJ2-5; TRBD1 is a possible D gene (6 bases). Trimming took 4 bases from V and 10 from J, leaving 26 bases between them. The CDR3 is 16 residues long. Germline lookup yields CDR1 SGDLS and CDR2 YYNGEE. This CDR3 is CASSPRTDNTRGGQYF. The CDR3 DNA is TGTGCCAGCAGCCCCCGGACAGACAACACCAGGGGTGGCCAGTACTTC.

The rearrangement joins TRBV29-1 to TRBJ1-2; D unresolved. Per germline, CDR1 SQVTM and CDR2 ANQGSEA. This CDR3 spans 14 amino acids. Trimming pared 5 bases from V and 0 bases from J, leaving 13 bases between. This CDR3 reads CSVFSGIANYGYTF. The CDR3 DNA is TGCAGCGTTTTTAGCGGGATAGCTAACTATGGCTACACCTTC.

V gene TRBV19 combines with J gene TRBJ1-2; D not resolved. The V and J ends lost 4 bases and 4 bases respectively, with 10 bases between them. This CDR3 comprises 13 residues. CDR1 is LNHDA, CDR2 SQIVND, per germline (reference sequence). The CDR3 loop reads CASSTTYAYGYTF. The CDR3 DNA follows: TGTGCCAGTAGTACGACCTATGCCTATGGCTACACCTTC.

This clonotype has a single count. A much larger clone is a single base away; this may be a read error. This chain joins TRBV6-2 or TRBV6-3 and TRBJ2-7, with D perhaps matching TRBD2 (5 bases). Germline V gene lookup returns CDR1 MNHEY and CDR2 SVGEGT. Trimming pared 5 bases from V and 0 bases from J, leaving 8 bases between. The CDR3 length is 13 residues. The CDR3 loop reads CASSDDYSYEQYF. Written as DNA, the CDR3 is TGTGCCAGCAGTGACGACTACTCCTACGAGCAGTACTTC.

This clonotype was counted between two and nine times. The chain is built from TRBV5-6 and TRBJ1-1, with 8 bases that match TRBD1. The CDR3 sequence is 16 residues long. V lost 0 bases, J lost 5 bases, and 9 bases stayed unmatched. Germline V gives CDR1 SGHDT, CDR2 YYEEEE. This CDR3 is CASSLGTGLDGTEAFF. The CDR3 coding sequence is TGTGCCAGCAGCTTGGGGACAGGGCTGGATGGGACTGAAGCTTTCTTT. Complete variable domain (other parts from reference TRBV5-6 and TRBJ1-1): DAGVTQSPTHLIKTRGQQVTLRCSPKSGHDTVSWYQQALGQGPQFIFQYYEEEERQRGNFPDRFSGHQFPNYSSELNVNALLLGDSALYLCASSLGTGLDGTEAFFGQGTRLTVV.

This clonotype has only a few counts. The genes are TRBV10-3 and TRBJ1-4; the match to TRBD1 covers 7 bases. V shed 3 bases and J 8 bases; nucleotides not matched to a gene: 12. This CDR3 is built from 16 residues. Germline CDR1 and CDR2: ENHRY and SYGVKD. CDR3 bases: TGTGCCATCAGTGATTCACGACAGGGTACTCCGGAAAAACTGTTTTTT. Translated: CAISDSRQGTPEKLFF.

The V call is TRBV7-9, the J call TRBJ2-5; possibly TRBD1 or TRBD2 for D (6 bases each). The germline gives CDR1 SEHNR, CDR2 FQNEAQ (reference sequence). The CDR3 totals 16 residues. V gave up 3 bases and J gave up 1 base, with 15 bases separating them. The CDR3: CASSLRDSGAQETQYF. The CDR3 nucleotides are TGTGCCAGCAGCTTGCGGGACTCAGGGGCCCAAGAGACCCAGTACTTC. The full variable domain, its missing parts supplied by reference TRBV7-9 and TRBJ2-5, is DTGVSQNPRHKITKRGQNVTFRCDPISEHNRLYWYRQTLGQGPEFLTYFQNEAQLEKSRLLSDRFSAERPKGSFSTLEIQRTEQGDSAMYLCASSLRDSGAQETQYFGPGTRLLVL.

In this sample, this clonotype turned up a few times. The chain joins TRBV11-2 to TRBJ2-7; 7 nucleotides agree with TRBD1. CDR3 length: 15 amino acids. J was trimmed by 4 bases and V by 4 bases; bases with no gene match: 10. Germline V gene data show CDR1 as SGHAT and CDR2 as FQNNGV. CDR3 sequence (DNA): TGTGCCAGCAGCTCTTGGACAGGCGGTACTTACGAGCAGTACTTC. Residues: CASSSWTGGTYEQYF.

This rearrangement joins TRBV27 to TRBJ1-4; 8 positions match TRBD1. Trimming took 6 bases from V and 4 from J; bases not matched to a gene: 7. The CDR3 has 15 amino acids. In germline, CDR1 is MNHEY, CDR2 SMNVEV (reference sequence). CDR3 region: CASRWTGYGNEKLFF. CDR3 nucleotide sequence: TGTGCCAGCAGGTGGACAGGGTACGGTAATGAAAAACTGTTTTTT. Using reference TRBV27 and TRBJ1-4 for the parts outside the CDR3, the full variable domain is EAQVTQNPRYLITVTGKKLTVTCSQNMNHEYMSWYRQDPGLGLRQIYYSMNVEVTDKGDVPEGYKVSRKEKRNFPLILESPSPNQTSLYFCASRWTGYGNEKLFFGSGTQLSVL.

This clonotype has only a few counts. The CDR3 here is CASSWGPGQNYGYTF. DNA of the CDR3: TGTGCCAGCAGCTGGGGACCGGGACAGAACTATGGCTACACCTTC. The chain employs TRBV6-1 and TRBJ1-2, with 7 bases matching TRBD1. CDR1 is MNHNS, CDR2 SASEGT, per germline. The trim removed 6 bases at V and 2 bases at J, leaving 9 bases unmatched. This CDR3 has 15 amino acids.

The chain couples TRBV12-3 or TRBV12-4 to TRBJ1-1; no clear D. The CDR3 has 14 amino acids. V lost 1 base and J lost 4, with 10 bases in between. CDR3 DNA sequence: TGTGCCAGCAGTTTAGAGGAACAGCTCACTGAAGCTTTCTTT. Translated, it gives CASSLEEQLTEAFF.

This rearrangement joins TRBV6-1 to TRBJ2-2, with 14 bases that match TRBD2. CDR1 is MNHNS, CDR2 SASEGT, per germline. The CDR3 has 18 amino acids. V lost 7 bases and J lost 7; bases outside the gene matches: 14. Here the CDR3 reads CASTTGLAGVGRIGELFF. The CDR3 nucleotides are TGTGCCAGCACTACGGGACTAGCGGGAGTCGGTAGGATCGGGGAGCTGTTTTTT.

With respect to this clonotype: Being one base from a much bigger clone, this may be a read error. In this CDR3 the conserved last residue, phenylalanine or tryptophan, is missing, so a read error is likely. The chain joins TRBV28 to TRBJ1-2; a possible D gene is TRBD1 (5 bases). CDR3 size: 12 residues. V gave up 11 bases and J gave up 2 bases, with 12 bases separating them. Germline assignment: CDR1 MDHEN and CDR2 SYDVKM. Written as DNA, the CDR3 is TGTGCCGCTGCGGCAGGGAACTATGGCTACACCCTC. This sequence encodes CAAAAGNYGYTL.